This entry describes one T cell receptor (beta chain). Its antigen is not identified. The sample comes from a study of T-cell reconstitution after alpha-beta-depleted transplantation in children. Study-wide findings and caveats: T-cell numbers and diversity one year post-transplant derived largely from freshly generated T cells. Reports say that about two months after transplant, the alpha-beta T cells came out of several hundred graft clones that had expanded.

CDR3 length: 15 residues. Trimming cost V 4 bases and J 5 bases, with 19 bases left between them. CDR1 is SGDLS, CDR2 YYNGEE, per germline. Unique molecular identifiers featured in how the TCRbeta library was prepared. TCRdb recomputed calls from the PCR reads with MiXCR, one row per CDR3 protein. The sample has approximately 1,000,000 distinct CDR3 sequences; 25% to 35% are singletons. This sample comprised PBMCs, mostly from graft donor cells, obtained 360 days after TCRalphabeta/CD19-depleted stem cell transplant. The source is a boy younger than two who had a stem cell transplant for SCID, so the T cells may come from the graft donor. This chain uses TRBV9 with TRBJ2-7; D may correspond to TRBD1 or TRBD2 (5 bases each). CDR3 loop: CASSPGDAALDEQYF. The CDR3 DNA sequence: TGTGCCAGCAGCCCTGGGGACGCGGCGTTGGACGAGCAGTACTTC.